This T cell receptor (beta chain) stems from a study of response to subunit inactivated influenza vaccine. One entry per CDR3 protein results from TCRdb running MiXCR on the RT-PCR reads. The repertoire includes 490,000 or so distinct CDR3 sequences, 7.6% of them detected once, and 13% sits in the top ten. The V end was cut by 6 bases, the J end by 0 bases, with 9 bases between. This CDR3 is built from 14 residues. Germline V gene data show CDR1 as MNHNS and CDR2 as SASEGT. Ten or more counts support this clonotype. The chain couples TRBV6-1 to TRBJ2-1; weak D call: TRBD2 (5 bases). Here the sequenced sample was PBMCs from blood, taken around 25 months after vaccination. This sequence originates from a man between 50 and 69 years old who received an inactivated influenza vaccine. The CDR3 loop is CASRLVGSYNEQFF. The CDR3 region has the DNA TGTGCCAGCAGACTAGTAGGCTCCTACAATGAGCAGTTCTTC.